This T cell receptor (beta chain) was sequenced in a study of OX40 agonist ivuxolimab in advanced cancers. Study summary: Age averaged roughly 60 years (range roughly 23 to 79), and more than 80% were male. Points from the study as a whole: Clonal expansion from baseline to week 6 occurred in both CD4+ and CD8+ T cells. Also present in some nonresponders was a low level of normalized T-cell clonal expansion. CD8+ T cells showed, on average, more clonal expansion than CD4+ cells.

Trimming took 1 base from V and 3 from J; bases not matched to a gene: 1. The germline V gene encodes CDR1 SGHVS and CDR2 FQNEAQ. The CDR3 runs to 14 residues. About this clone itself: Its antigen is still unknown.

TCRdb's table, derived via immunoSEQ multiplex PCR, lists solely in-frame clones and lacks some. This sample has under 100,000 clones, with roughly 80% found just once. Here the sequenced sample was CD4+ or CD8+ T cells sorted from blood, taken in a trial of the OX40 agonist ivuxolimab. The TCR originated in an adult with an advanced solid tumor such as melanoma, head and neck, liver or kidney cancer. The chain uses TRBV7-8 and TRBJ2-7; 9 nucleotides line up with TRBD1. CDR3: CASSLGTGVYEQYF. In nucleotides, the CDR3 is TGTGCCAGCAGCTTAGGGACAGGGGTCTACGAGCAGTACTTC.